The 6 T cell receptor beta chains listed next were all sequenced from one sample in a study of T-cell memory formation after mild COVID-19. TCRdb reprocessed the 5' RACE reads with MiXCR, giving one entry per CDR3 protein. The table records 350,000 to 450,000 distinct CDR3 sequences, 13% to 15% of them present only once. What was sequenced was PBMCs or a T cell subset sorted from them (not recorded which). The receptors shown here come from a man between 18 and 35 years old who had mild COVID-19 (a few samples of this study predate the infection). Cell type and time point are not known.

At least ten counts were recorded for this clonotype. CDR3 sequence (DNA): TGCGCCAGCAGCTTCGGAGGGGGGTCAACCTACAATGAGCAGTTCTTC. Protein product: CASSFGGGSTYNEQFF. The chain links TRBV5-1 to TRBJ2-1; D tentatively reads TRBD1 or TRBD2 (6 bases each). In germline, CDR1 is SGHRS, CDR2 YFSETQ. The V gene lost 2 bases and the J gene lost 2 bases, with 14 bases spanning the gap. This CDR3 is 16 amino acids long.

This clonotype was counted ten times or more. No DNA is shown, since the ends of the CDR3 on it are uncertain; the CDR3 is the one TCRdb lists. The gene calls are TRBV3-1 and TRBJ1-1; the listed D gene, TRBD1, was not tested against the DNA. A total of 14 residues make up the CDR3, ends included. CDR1 and CDR2 (germline): LGHDT, YNNKEL (reference sequence). CDR3 residues: CASSPLRAGGEAFF.

This chain links TRBV6-6 with TRBJ1-1; the match to TRBD1 covers 8 bases. V lost 4 bases and J lost 4; bases outside the gene matches: 5. Germline assignment: CDR1 MNHNY and CDR2 SVGAGI (reference sequence). The CDR3 spans 14 residues. CDR3 nucleotides: TGTGCCAGCAGTTCGGACAGGGCGAGCACTGAAGCTTTCTTT. Translated: CASSSDRASTEAFF.

The rearrangement joins TRBV9 to TRBJ2-2; D not certain. The ends were cut back, 0 bases at V and 6 bases at J, with 6 bases in the middle. Germline lookup yields CDR1 SGDLS and CDR2 YYNGEE. The CDR3 totals 13 residues. CDR3 sequence (DNA): TGTGCCAGCAGCGTAGGCAGAGCCGGGGAGCTGTTTTTT. Translating it yields CASSVGRAGELFF.

The V and J genes are TRBV7-8 and TRBJ2-5; the D is unclear. This CDR3 region has 13 residues. V lost 1 base to trimming and J lost 7 bases, with 10 bases between them. In germline, CDR1 is SGHVS, CDR2 FQNEAQ. CDR3 sequence (DNA): TGTGCCAGCAGCTTAGGGGCCGGTGGGACCCAGTACTTC. It encodes CASSLGAGGTQYF.

V is TRBV12-3 or TRBV12-4 and J is TRBJ2-3, with TRBD2 matching over 10 bases. There are 16 residues in the CDR3. V was clipped by 2 bases and J by 6 bases; unmatched bases: 8. The CDR3 reads CASSLLAGGLVDTQYF. CDR3 coding DNA: TGTGCCAGCAGTTTATTAGCGGGGGGCTTGGTGGATACGCAGTATTTT.